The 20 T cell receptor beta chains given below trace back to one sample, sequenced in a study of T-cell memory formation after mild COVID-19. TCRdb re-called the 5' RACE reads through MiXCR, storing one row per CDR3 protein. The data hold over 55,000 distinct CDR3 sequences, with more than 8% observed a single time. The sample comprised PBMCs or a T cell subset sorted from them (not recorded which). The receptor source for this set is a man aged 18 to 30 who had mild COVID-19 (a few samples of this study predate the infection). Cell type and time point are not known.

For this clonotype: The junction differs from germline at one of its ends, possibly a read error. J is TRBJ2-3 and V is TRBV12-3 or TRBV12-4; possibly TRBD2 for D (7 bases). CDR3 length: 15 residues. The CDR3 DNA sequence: TGTGCCAGCAGCTTAGAAGGCGGGGGCCCGGATACGCAGTATTTT. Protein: CASSLEGGGPDTQYF.

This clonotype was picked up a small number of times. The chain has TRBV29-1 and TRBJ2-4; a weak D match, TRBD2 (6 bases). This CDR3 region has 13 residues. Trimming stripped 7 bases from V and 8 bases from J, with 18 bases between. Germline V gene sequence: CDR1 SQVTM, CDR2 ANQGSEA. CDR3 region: CSGSGEARDIQYF. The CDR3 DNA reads TGCAGCGGCTCCGGGGAGGCCCGAGACATTCAGTACTTC.

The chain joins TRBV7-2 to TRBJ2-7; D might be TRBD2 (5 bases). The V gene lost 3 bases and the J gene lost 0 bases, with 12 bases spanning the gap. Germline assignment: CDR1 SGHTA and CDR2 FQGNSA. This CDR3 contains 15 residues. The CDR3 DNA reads TGTGCCAGCAGCTTCGAAAGCGGATACTCCTACGAGCAGTACGTC. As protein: CASSFESGYSYEQYV.

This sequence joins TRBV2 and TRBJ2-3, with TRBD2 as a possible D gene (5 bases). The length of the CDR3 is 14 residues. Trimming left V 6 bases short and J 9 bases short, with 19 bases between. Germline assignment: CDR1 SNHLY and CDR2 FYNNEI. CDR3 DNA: TGTGCCAGCAGCCCGCCTCCGCTAGCTGACACGCAGTATTTT. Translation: CASSPPPLADTQYF.

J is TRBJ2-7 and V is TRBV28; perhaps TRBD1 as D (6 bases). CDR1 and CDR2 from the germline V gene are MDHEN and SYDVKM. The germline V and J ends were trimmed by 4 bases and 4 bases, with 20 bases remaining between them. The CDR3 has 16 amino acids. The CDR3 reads CASSSPGERSGYEQYF. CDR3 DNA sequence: TGTGCCAGCAGTTCCCCAGGGGAGCGGTCGGGTTACGAGCAGTACTTC.

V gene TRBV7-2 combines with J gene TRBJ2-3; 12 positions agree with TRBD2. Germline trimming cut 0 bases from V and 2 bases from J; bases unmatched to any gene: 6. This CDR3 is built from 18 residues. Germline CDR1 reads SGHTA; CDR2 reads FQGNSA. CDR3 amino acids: CASSLAPTSGGFTDTQYF. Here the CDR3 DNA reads TGTGCCAGCAGCTTAGCACCGACTAGCGGGGGCTTCACAGATACGCAGTATTTT.

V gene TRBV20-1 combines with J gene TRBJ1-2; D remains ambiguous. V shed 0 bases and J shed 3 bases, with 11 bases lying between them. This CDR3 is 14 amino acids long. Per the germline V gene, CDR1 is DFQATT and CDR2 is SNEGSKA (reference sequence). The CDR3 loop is CSARDGRKYYGYTF. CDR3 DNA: TGCAGTGCTAGAGACGGCAGAAAGTACTATGGCTACACCTTC.

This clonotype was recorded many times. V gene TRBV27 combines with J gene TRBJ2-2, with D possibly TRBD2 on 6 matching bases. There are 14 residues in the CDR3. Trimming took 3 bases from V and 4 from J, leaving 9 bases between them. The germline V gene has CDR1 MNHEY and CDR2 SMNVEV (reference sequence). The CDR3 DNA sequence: TGTGCCAGCAGTTTCCCCGGGGGCACCGGGGAGCTGTTTTTT. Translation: CASSFPGGTGELFF.

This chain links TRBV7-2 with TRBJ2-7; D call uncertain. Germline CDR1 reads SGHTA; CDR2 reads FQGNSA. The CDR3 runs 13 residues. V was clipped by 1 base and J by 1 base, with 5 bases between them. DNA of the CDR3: TGTGCCAGCAGCTTAGGGCCATCCTACGAGCAGTACGTC. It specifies CASSLGPSYEQYV.

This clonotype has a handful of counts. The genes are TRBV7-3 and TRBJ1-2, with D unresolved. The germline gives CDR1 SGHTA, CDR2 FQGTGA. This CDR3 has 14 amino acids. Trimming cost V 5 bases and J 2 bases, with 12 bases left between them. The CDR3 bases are TGTGCCAGCAGCACACTGGAGGAGAACTATGGCTACACCTTC. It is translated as CASSTLEENYGYTF.

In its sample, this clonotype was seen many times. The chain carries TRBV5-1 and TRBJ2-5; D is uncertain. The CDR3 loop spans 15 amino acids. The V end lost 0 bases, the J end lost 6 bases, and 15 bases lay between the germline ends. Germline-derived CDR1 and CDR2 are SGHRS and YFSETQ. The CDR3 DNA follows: TGCGCCAGCAGCTTGGTTCCAGCCTCGGGCAAGACCCAGTACTTC. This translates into CASSLVPASGKTQYF.

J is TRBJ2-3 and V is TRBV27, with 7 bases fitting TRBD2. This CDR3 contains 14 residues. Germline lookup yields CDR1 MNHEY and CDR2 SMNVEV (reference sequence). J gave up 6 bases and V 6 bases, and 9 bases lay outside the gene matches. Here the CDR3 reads CASSWTRSADTQYF. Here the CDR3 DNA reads TGTGCCAGCAGCTGGACTAGGAGCGCGGATACGCAGTATTTT.

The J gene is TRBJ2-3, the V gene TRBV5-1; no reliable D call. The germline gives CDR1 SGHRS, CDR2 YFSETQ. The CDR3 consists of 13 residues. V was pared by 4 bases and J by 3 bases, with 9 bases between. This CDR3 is CASSGIDTDTQYF. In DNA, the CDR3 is TGCGCCAGCAGCGGCATAGATACAGATACGCAGTATTTT.

This CDR3 reads CSARDFRLSYEQYF. CDR3 nucleotides: TGCAGTGCTAGAGATTTTAGACTTTCCTACGAGCAGTACTTC. The J gene is TRBJ2-7, the V gene TRBV20-1; D remains ambiguous. Looked up from germline, CDR1 is DFQATT and CDR2 is SNEGSKA (reference sequence). The CDR3 is made up of 14 amino acids. V shed 0 bases and J shed 1 base, with 10 bases lying between them.

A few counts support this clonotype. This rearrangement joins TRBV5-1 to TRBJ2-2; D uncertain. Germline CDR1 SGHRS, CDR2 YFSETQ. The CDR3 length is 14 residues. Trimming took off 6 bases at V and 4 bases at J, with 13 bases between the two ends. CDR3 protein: CASTPRSVTGELFF. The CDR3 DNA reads TGCGCCAGCACCCCCCGTTCGGTCACCGGGGAGCTGTTTTTT.

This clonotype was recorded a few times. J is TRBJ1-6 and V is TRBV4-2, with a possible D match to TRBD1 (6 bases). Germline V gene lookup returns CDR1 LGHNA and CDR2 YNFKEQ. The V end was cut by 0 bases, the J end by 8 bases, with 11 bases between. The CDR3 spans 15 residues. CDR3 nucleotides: TGTGCCAGCAGCCAAGATCGGCCAGGGGATTCACCCCTCCACTTT. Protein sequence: CASSQDRPGDSPLHF.

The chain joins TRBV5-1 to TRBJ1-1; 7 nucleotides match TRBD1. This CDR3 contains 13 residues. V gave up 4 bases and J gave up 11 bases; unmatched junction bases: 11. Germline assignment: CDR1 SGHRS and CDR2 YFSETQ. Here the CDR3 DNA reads TGCGCCAGCAGCCGAGGGACAGAGGGGGCGGCTTTCTTT. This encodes CASSRGTEGAAFF.

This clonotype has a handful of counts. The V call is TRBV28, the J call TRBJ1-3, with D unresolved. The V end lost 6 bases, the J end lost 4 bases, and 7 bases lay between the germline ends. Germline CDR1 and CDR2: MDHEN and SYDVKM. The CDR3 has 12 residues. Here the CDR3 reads CASSFPGNTIYF. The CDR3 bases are TGTGCCAGCAGCTTTCCAGGAAACACCATATATTTT.

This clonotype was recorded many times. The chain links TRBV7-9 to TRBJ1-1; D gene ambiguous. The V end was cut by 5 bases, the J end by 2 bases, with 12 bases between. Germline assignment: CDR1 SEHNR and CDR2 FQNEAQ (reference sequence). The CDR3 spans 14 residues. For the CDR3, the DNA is TGTGCCAGCAGCCGCGGACTCCTAAACACTGAAGCTTTCTTT. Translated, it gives CASSRGLLNTEAFF.

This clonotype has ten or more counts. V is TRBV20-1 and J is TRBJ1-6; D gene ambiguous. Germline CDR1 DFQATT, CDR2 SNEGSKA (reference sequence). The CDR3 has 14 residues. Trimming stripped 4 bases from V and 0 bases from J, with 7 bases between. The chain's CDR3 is CSAIQSSYNSPLHF. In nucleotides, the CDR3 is TGCAGTGCTATACAGAGCTCCTATAATTCACCCCTCCACTTT.